These 9 T cell receptor beta chains originate from one sample sequenced in a study of T cells in Graves' hyperthyroidism and ophthalmopathy. TCR beta CDR3 sequences were amplified from RNA transcripts. First-round RT-PCR targeting the TCR CDR3 was performed with the HTBI primer set. TCRdb independently ran MiXCR on the multiplex PCR reads; one entry per CDR3 protein. The table has 490,000 or so distinct CDR3 sequences, approximately 22% seen once; the top ten hold approximately 54%. The specimen sequenced was blood. The receptors were sampled from a woman aged 65 to 85 with Graves' ophthalmopathy.

CDR3 sequence (DNA): TGCAGCGTTGAAGATCGGACCTATGGCTACACCTTC. Its protein product is CSVEDRTYGYTF. The chain is built from TRBV29-1 and TRBJ1-2; D remains unclear. V was shortened by 0 bases and J by 4 bases, with 6 bases between the two germline ends. The CDR3 is 12 amino acids. In germline, CDR1 is SQVTM, CDR2 ANQGSEA.

This clonotype was seen more than once but under ten times. V is TRBV6-1 and J is TRBJ1-6; TRBD1 might be the D (5 bases). This CDR3 has 13 residues. CDR1 MNHNS and CDR2 SASEGT come from the germline V gene. The V gene lost 7 bases and the J gene lost 5 bases, with 9 bases spanning the gap. CDR3 sequence: CASTAGNNSPLHF. CDR3 nucleotide sequence: TGTGCCAGCACGGCAGGGAATAATTCACCCCTCCACTTT.

This clonotype was seen ten or more times. This chain connects TRBV11-2 to TRBJ2-5, with a possible D match to TRBD2 (6 bases). Germline V gene data show CDR1 as SGHAT and CDR2 as FQNNGV. The CDR3 consists of 15 residues. Trimming took off 5 bases at V and 1 base at J, with 14 bases between the two ends. CDR3 sequence (DNA): TGTGCCAGCAGCCTAAGCGGGTGGGTCCAAGAGACCCAGTACTTC. Translation: CASSLSGWVQETQYF.

In this sample, this clonotype turned up many times. This chain connects TRBV7-3 to TRBJ2-1, with TRBD2 matching 9 bases. In germline, CDR1 is SGHTA, CDR2 FQGTGA. J gave up 10 bases and V 3 bases, and 7 bases lay outside the gene matches. This CDR3 contains 14 residues. The CDR3 nucleotides read TGTGCCAGCAGCTTCATTGGGACTAGCAAAGAGCAGTTCTTC. This translates into CASSFIGTSKEQFF.

V is TRBV28 and J is TRBJ2-1; 9 bases map to TRBD2. V was clipped by 2 bases and J by 10 bases; unmatched bases: 6. The CDR3 extends over 14 amino acids. Germline CDR1 is MDHEN and CDR2 is SYDVKM. The CDR3 DNA sequence: TGTGCCAGCAGTTTAGGGGGACTAGCTGGCGAGCAGTTCTTC. Amino acid sequence: CASSLGGLAGEQFF.

The chain combines TRBV7-9 with TRBJ2-7; 9 positions agree with TRBD2. From germline, CDR1 is SEHNR and CDR2 FQNEAQ (reference sequence). The CDR3 sequence is 15 residues long. V lost 3 bases and J lost 6; bases outside the gene matches: 9. CDR3 sequence reads: CASSFNLAGVAEQYF. CDR3 DNA: TGTGCCAGCAGCTTCAACTTAGCGGGAGTAGCCGAGCAGTACTTC.

This clonotype came up a few times. This chain connects TRBV11-2 to TRBJ2-7; 9 bases map to TRBD1. Trimming removed 5 bases from V and 2 bases from J; junction bases left unmatched: 10. This CDR3 is 16 amino acids long. CDR1 is SGHAT, CDR2 FQNNGV, per germline. Here the CDR3 reads CASSRGPGQGAYEQYF. The CDR3 nucleotides are TGTGCCAGCAGCCGGGGCCCGGGACAGGGTGCCTACGAGCAGTACTTC. Using reference TRBV11-2 and TRBJ2-7 for the parts outside the CDR3, the full variable domain is EAGVAQSPRYKIIEKRQSVAFWCNPISGHATLYWYQQILGQGPKLLIQFQNNGVVDDSQLPKDRFSAERLKGVDSTLKIQPAKLEDSAVYLCASSRGPGQGAYEQYFGPGTRLTVT.

This clonotype occurred a few times. The chain uses TRBV20-1 and TRBJ2-1; 9 nucleotides align to TRBD2. This CDR3 region has 15 residues. The germline CDR1 and CDR2 sequences are DFQATT and SNEGSKA (reference sequence). V was pared by 2 bases and J by 5 bases, with 7 bases of the junction left unmatched. The CDR3 DNA reads as TGCAGTGCTAGATCTGGGACTAGCCCCCACAATGAGCAGTTCTTC. Translating it yields CSARSGTSPHNEQFF.

This clonotype was detected many times. Germline is not matched at one junction end, which may reflect a read error. The chain employs TRBV27 and TRBJ2-1; 10 nucleotides align to TRBD1. The CDR3 extends over 16 amino acids. Per the germline V gene, CDR1 is MNHEY and CDR2 is SMNVEV (reference sequence). The CDR3 sequence: CASSLYGTGVNNEQFF. The CDR3 DNA reads TGTGCCAGCAGCTTATACGGGACAGGGGTTAACAATGAGCAGTTCTTC.